This T cell receptor (beta chain) was documented in a study of T cell repertoires in cytomegalovirus infection. The sample holds a few counts of this clonotype. No antigen is known for it. A single record per CDR3 protein comes from TCRdb applying MiXCR to the reads. The sample has 200,000 to 250,000 distinct CDR3 sequences; around two fifths are singletons. The CDR3 is 17 amino acids. The V end lost 8 bases, the J end lost 0 bases, and 17 bases lay between the germline ends. The receptor's source is a human donor in good health (CMV status not recorded). Some clones in this sample may be carry-over from other donors' samples. The chain carries TRBV12-3 or TRBV12-4 and TRBJ2-6; D not certain. The material sequenced was CD8+ T cells from cultured PBMCs, taken from culture after CMV antigen stimulation. CDR3 sequence reads: CASLGRQRASGANVLTF. CDR3 in DNA: TGTGCCAGCCTAGGACGCCAGAGAGCCTCTGGGGCCAACGTCCTGACTTTC.